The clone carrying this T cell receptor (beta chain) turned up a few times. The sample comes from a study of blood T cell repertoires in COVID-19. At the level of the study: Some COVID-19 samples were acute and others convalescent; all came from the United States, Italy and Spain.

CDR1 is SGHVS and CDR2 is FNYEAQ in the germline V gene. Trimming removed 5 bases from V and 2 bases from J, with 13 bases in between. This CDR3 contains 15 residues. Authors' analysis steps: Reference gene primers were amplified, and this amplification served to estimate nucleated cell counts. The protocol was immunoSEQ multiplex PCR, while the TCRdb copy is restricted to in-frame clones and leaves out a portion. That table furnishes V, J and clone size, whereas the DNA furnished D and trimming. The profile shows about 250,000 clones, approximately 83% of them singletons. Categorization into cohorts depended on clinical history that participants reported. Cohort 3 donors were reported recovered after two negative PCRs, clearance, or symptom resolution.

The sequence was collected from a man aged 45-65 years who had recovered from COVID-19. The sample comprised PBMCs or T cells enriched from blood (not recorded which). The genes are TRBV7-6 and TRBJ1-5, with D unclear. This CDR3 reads CASSANEGGNQPQHF. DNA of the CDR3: TGTGCCAGCAGCGCAAATGAGGGCGGCAATCAGCCCCAGCATTTT.